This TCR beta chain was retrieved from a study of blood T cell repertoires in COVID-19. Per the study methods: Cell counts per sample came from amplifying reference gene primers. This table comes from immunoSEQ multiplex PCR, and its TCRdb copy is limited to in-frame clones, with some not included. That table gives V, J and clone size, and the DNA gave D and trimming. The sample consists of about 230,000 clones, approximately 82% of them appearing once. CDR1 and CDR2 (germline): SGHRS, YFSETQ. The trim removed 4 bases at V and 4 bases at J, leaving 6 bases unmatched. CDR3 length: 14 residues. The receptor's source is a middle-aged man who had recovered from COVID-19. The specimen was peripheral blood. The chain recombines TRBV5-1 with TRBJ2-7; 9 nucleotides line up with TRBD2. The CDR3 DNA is TGCGCCAGCAGCGACGGGACTAGCAGGTACGAGCAGTACTTC. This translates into CASSDGTSRYEQYF. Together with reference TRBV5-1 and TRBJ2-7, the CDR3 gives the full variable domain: KAGVTQTPRYLIKTRGQQVTLSCSPISGHRSVSWYQQTPGQGLQFLFEYFSETQRNKGNFPGRFSGRQFSNSRSEMNVSTLELGDSALYLCASSDGTSRYEQYFGPGTRLTVT.